This TCR beta chain was captured in a study of OX40 agonist ivuxolimab in advanced cancers. About the study: Across the patients, intravenous ivuxolimab was delivered every 2 weeks at 0.01 to 10 mg/kg. The diagnoses of dose-escalation patients were hepatocellular carcinoma, melanoma, renal cell or head and neck cancer.

Only in-frame clones appear in the TCRdb table, and some are missing; sequencing was by immunoSEQ multiplex PCR. The sample lists 81,000 or so clones; roughly 91% were seen once. The junction had 4 bases not matched to a gene; V was cut back by 3 bases and J by 2 bases. Germline V CDR1 and CDR2: SGHDT, YYEEEE. The CDR3 is 15 residues long. This chain joins TRBV5-6 and TRBJ2-1, with 8 bases aligning to TRBD2. The sample was CD4+ or CD8+ T cells sorted from blood, taken in a trial of the OX40 agonist ivuxolimab. The source is an adult with an advanced solid tumor such as melanoma, head and neck, liver or kidney cancer. CDR3 protein: CASSSALAAYNEQFF. The CDR3 nucleotides are TGTGCCAGCAGCTCGGCACTAGCGGCCTACAATGAGCAGTTCTTC.